Below, 13 T cell receptor beta chains from the same sample are listed, as sequenced in a study of T cells after yellow fever vaccination. TCRdb fed the 5' RACE reads into MiXCR, producing one record per CDR3 protein. In the table there are almost 600,000 distinct CDR3 sequences, 13% of which are singletons. Specimen: PBMCs, collected on the day of the yellow fever booster vaccination. These receptors originate from a man younger than 45 who received the YFV17D yellow fever vaccine.

In its sample, this clonotype was seen a few times. A read error may be the cause here, since a much bigger clone is one base away. J is TRBJ2-2 and V is TRBV25-1; D is undetermined. Looked up from germline, CDR1 is MGHDK and CDR2 is SYGVNS. This CDR3 is built from 12 residues. The V gene lost 7 bases and the J gene lost 1 base, with 4 bases spanning the gap. Here the CDR3 reads CASKENTGELFF. CDR3 coding DNA: TGTGCCAGCAAAGAGAACACCGGGGAGCTGTTTTTT.

The V call is TRBV12-3 or TRBV12-4, the J call TRBJ2-1; 12 bases align to TRBD2. V shed 5 bases, J shed 10 bases, and the junction held 9 bases outside the gene matches. The CDR3 covers 15 residues. The CDR3 DNA reads as TGTGCCAGCAGTCCGGGACTAGCGGGTTTAGGAGAGCAGTTCTTC. Translation gives CASSPGLAGLGEQFF.

V is TRBV6-5 and J is TRBJ2-5, with D possibly TRBD1 on 6 matching bases. V shed 0 bases and J shed 13 bases, with 18 bases lying between them. The CDR3 runs 14 residues. Germline assignment: CDR1 MNHEY and CDR2 SVGAGI. The CDR3 DNA follows: TGTGCCAGCAGTTACTCACCACTACAGGGTGGTCCGTACTTC. Residues: CASSYSPLQGGPYF.

This clonotype was counted a few times. This sequence joins TRBV20-1 and TRBJ2-7; 8 bases line up with TRBD1. The CDR3 contains 13 residues. V trimming: 5 bases; J trimming: 6 bases; junction bases outside the gene matches: 9. CDR1 DFQATT and CDR2 SNEGSKA come from the germline V gene (reference sequence). In DNA, the CDR3 is TGCAGTGCTTCTAGGACAGGGTCATCCGAGCAGTACTTC. Protein sequence: CSASRTGSSEQYF.

The chain combines TRBV9 with TRBJ2-3; D is unresolved. The CDR3 spans 13 residues. Germline V gene lookup returns CDR1 SGDLS and CDR2 YYNGEE. V dropped 3 bases and J dropped 0 bases, with 5 bases sitting between them. CDR3 nucleotide sequence: TGTGCCAGCAGCGCGCTTAGCACAGATACGCAGTATTTT. The encoded protein is CASSALSTDTQYF.

With regard to this clonotype: Sequence at one end of the junction differs from germline and may be a read error. The V call is TRBV20-1, the J call TRBJ2-7; perhaps TRBD2 as D (6 bases). Germline V gene data show CDR1 as DFQATT and CDR2 as SNEGSKA (reference sequence). The CDR3 is made up of 16 amino acids. CDR3 residues: CCARDNDKGLTYEQYF. CDR3 sequence (DNA): TGCTGTGCTAGAGATAATGACAAGGGACTCACCTACGAGCAGTACTTC.

This clonotype has just a few counts. This chain connects TRBV6-6 to TRBJ2-7; D assignment may be TRBD1 or TRBD2 (5 bases each). The germline V gene has CDR1 MNHNY and CDR2 SVGAGI (reference sequence). With 2 bases removed from V and 12 bases from J, the gap between germline ends came to 14 bases. This CDR3 is built from 12 residues. The CDR3 nucleotides are TGTGCCAGCAGTTACCGGGACGAGGCGCTGTACTTC. Residues: CASSYRDEALYF.

The chain links TRBV9 to TRBJ2-5; 7 bases agree with TRBD1. Unmatched junction bases numbered 3, after V lost 0 bases and J lost 1 base. The CDR3 consists of 15 residues. Germline V gives CDR1 SGDLS, CDR2 YYNGEE. The CDR3 region is CASSVGRDSQETQYF. CDR3 in DNA: TGTGCCAGCAGCGTAGGTCGGGACAGCCAAGAGACCCAGTACTTC. The whole variable domain, filled in from reference TRBV9 and TRBJ2-5, reads DSGVTQTPKHLITATGQRVTLRCSPRSGDLSVYWYQQSLDQGLQFLIQYYNGEERAKGNILERFSAQQFPDLHSELNLSSLELGDSALYFCASSVGRDSQETQYFGPGTRLLVL.

This clonotype was picked up many times. The chain's CDR3 is CAWSLGATNEKLFF. CDR3 DNA: TGTGCCTGGAGTTTGGGGGCAACTAATGAAAAACTGTTTTTT. This chain uses TRBV30 with TRBJ1-4; tentative D call: TRBD1 (5 bases). The V gene lost 2 bases and the J gene lost 0 bases, with 7 bases spanning the gap. The CDR3 contains 14 residues. Germline-derived CDR1 and CDR2 are GTSNPN and SVGIG (reference sequence). The full variable domain, completed using reference TRBV30 and TRBJ1-4, is SQTIHQWPATLVQPVGSPLSLECTVEGTSNPNLYWYRQAAGRGLQLLFYSVGIGQISSEVPQNLSASRPQDRQFILSSKKLLLSDSGFYLCAWSLGATNEKLFFGSGTQLSVL.

There are a few counts of this clonotype. The chain uses TRBV13 and TRBJ2-7; tentatively, D is TRBD1 or TRBD2 (5 bases each). With 5 bases removed from V and 6 bases from J, the gap between germline ends came to 17 bases. Germline assignment: CDR1 PRHDT and CDR2 FYEKMQ (reference sequence). The CDR3 loop spans 14 amino acids. The DNA for the CDR3 is TGTGCCAGCAGCCCGGAGAGGGGTGATATCGAGCAGTACTTC. It translates to CASSPERGDIEQYF. Combining the CDR3 with reference TRBV13 and TRBJ2-7 gives the whole variable domain AAGVIQSPRHLIKEKRETATLKCYPIPRHDTVYWYQQGPGQDPQFLISFYEKMQSDKGSIPDRFSAQQFSDYHSELNMSSLELGDSALYFCASSPERGDIEQYFGPGTRLTVT.

This chain links TRBV21-1 with TRBJ2-7; the D call TRBD2 from the table was never checked on the DNA. TRBV21-1 is deemed a pseudogene. This CDR3 has 16 amino acids. CDR3 DNA: TGTGCCAGCAGCCCGACCGGGACTAGCGGGAGGTACGAGCAGTACTTC. Encoded protein: CASSPTGTSGRYEQYF.

This chain links TRBV11-2 with TRBJ2-1, with D possibly being TRBD2 (7 bases). The germline V gene encodes CDR1 SGHAT and CDR2 FQNNGV. The CDR3 spans 15 residues. Trimming left V 5 bases short and J 9 bases short, with 20 bases between. CDR3 nucleotide sequence: TGTGCCAGCAGCCTCCCGGGTGCGGGGGCCGGTGAGCAGTTCTTC. Protein: CASSLPGAGAGEQFF.

The V call is TRBV18, the J call TRBJ2-4, with D unresolved. In germline, CDR1 is KGHSH, CDR2 LQKENI. V was pared by 2 bases and J by 9 bases, with 5 bases between. The CDR3 is 11 amino acids. CDR3 coding DNA: TGTGCCAGCTCACCAGGTATCATTCAGTACTTC. Translating gives CASSPGIIQYF. The full variable domain, rest sourced from reference TRBV18 and TRBJ2-4, is NAGVMQNPRHLVRRRGQEARLRCSPMKGHSHVYWYRQLPEEGLKFMVYLQKENIIDESGMPKERFSAEFPKEGPSILRIQQVVRGDSAAYFCASSPGIIQYFGAGTRLSVL.